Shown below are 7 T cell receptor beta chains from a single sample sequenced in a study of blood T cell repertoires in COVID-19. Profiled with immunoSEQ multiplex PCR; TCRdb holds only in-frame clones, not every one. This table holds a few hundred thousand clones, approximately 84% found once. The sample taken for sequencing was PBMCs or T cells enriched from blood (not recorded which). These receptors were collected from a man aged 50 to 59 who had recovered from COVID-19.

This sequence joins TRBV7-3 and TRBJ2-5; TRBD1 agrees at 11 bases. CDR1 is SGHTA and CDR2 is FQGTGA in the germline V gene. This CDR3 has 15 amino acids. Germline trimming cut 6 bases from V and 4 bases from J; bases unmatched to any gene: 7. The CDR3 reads CASSEDRGRPETQYF. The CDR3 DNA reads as TGTGCCAGCAGTGAGGACAGGGGGCGCCCAGAGACCCAGTACTTC.

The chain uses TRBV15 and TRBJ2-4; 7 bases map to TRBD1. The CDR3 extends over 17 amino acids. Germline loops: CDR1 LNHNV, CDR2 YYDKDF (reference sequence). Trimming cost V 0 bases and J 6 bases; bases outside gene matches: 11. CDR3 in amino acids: CATSRDSGGQVRNIQYF. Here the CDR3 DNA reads TGTGCCACCAGCAGAGATTCGGGTGGACAGGTCAGAAACATTCAGTACTTC.

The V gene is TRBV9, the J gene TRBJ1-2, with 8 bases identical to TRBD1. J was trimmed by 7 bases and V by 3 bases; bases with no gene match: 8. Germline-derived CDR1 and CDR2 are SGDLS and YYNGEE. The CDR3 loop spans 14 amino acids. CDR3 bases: TGTGCCAGCAGCGGGGGGACAGGCGGCGCTGGCTACACCTTC. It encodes CASSGGTGGAGYTF.

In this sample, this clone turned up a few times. This CDR3 reads CATTLAGGIGELFF. In DNA form, the CDR3 reads TGTGCCACCACCCTAGCGGGAGGTATCGGGGAGCTGTTTTTT. The rearrangement links TRBV15 to TRBJ2-2, with TRBD2 identical over 11 bases. The germline gives CDR1 LNHNV, CDR2 YYDKDF (reference sequence). This CDR3 spans 14 amino acids. Trimming took 7 bases from V and 7 from J; bases not matched to a gene: 5. The full variable domain, its missing parts supplied by reference TRBV15 and TRBJ2-2, is DAMVIQNPRYQVTQFGKPVTLSCSQTLNHNVMYWYQQKSSQAPKLLFHYYDKDFNNEADTPDNFQSRRPNTSFCFLDIRSPGLGDTAMYLCATTLAGGIGELFFGEGSRLTVL.

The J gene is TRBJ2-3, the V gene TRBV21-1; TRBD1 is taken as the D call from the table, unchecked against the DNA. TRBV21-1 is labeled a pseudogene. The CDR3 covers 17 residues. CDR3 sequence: CASSKAQTVKNTDTQYF. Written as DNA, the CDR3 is TGTGCCAGCAGCAAAGCCCAGACAGTAAAAAATACAGATACGCAGTATTTT.

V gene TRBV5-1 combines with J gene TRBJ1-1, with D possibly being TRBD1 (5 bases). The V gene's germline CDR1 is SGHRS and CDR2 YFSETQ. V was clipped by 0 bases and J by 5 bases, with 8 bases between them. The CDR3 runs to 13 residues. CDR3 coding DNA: TGCGCCAGCAGCTTGGATCAGGGAACTGAAGCTTTCTTT. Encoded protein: CASSLDQGTEAFF.

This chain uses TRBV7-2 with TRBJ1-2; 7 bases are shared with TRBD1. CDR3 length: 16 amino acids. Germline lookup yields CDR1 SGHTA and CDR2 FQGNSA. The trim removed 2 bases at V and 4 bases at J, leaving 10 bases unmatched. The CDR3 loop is CASSLPSQGMGYGYTF. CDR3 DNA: TGTGCCAGCAGCTTACCCTCACAGGGGATGGGCTATGGCTACACCTTC.